This passage covers 14 T cell receptor beta chains from one sample sequenced in a study of cytomegalovirus exposure and HLA in healthy donors (dated by TCRdb to 2017 to 2019). The receptor library was made with the immunoSEQ multiplex PCR assay. The clones in this table, taken by TCRdb from immuneACCESS, are in-frame only. Not every clone is retained; where verified, under half of the shortfall comes from an unresolved V gene, and the cause of the rest is unknown. The sample yields around 150,000 clones; under 90% were counted once. Together, the top ten hold under 4.5% of the sample. The source material was PBMCs. The receptors derive from a man between 18 and 35 years old in good health and CMV-seropositive.

The gene calls are TRBV25-1 and TRBJ2-5; 14 nucleotides match TRBD2. V lost 5 bases to trimming and J lost 4 bases; unmatched junction nucleotides: 6. Germline loops: CDR1 MGHDK, CDR2 SYGVNS. This CDR3 region has 16 residues. CDR3 coding DNA: TGTGCCAGCAGTAGACTAGCGGGAGGGCCGGTAGAGACCCAGTACTTC. Translated, it gives CASSRLAGGPVETQYF.

The V call is TRBV9, the J call TRBJ2-1; D uncertain. Germline CDR1 SGDLS, CDR2 YYNGEE. Trimming took 0 bases from V and 7 from J, leaving 14 bases between them. The length of the CDR3 is 15 residues. CDR3 coding DNA: TGTGCCAGCAGCGTAGGCTCGCGATCCGAGAATGAGCAGTTCTTC. Its translation: CASSVGSRSENEQFF.

The V and J genes are TRBV10-2 and TRBJ2-2; no clear D gene. V was shortened by 6 bases and J by 7 bases, with 21 bases between the two germline ends. From germline, CDR1 is WSHSY and CDR2 SAAADI. This CDR3 contains 16 residues. CDR3 sequence (DNA): TGCGCCAGCAGCTCCACAACGATGGGCCTCCTCGGGGAGCTGTTTTTT. This codes for CASSSTTMGLLGELFF.

The chain recombines TRBV18 with TRBJ2-7, with 8 bases matching TRBD1. V dropped 6 bases and J dropped 2; count of bases not matched to a gene: 3. CDR1 KGHSH and CDR2 LQKENI come from the germline V gene. CDR3 length: 13 amino acids. The CDR3 here is CASSEDRAYEQYF. The CDR3 DNA reads as TGTGCCAGCTCTGAGGACAGGGCCTACGAGCAGTACTTC.

The J gene is TRBJ2-1, the V gene TRBV28; D is undetermined. This CDR3 region has 15 residues. V lost 5 bases, J lost 9 bases, and 20 bases lay in between. CDR1 is MDHEN and CDR2 is SYDVKM in the germline V gene. The CDR3 is CASSPYYSSPGEQFF. The CDR3 DNA sequence: TGTGCCAGCAGTCCCTATTACAGCAGCCCCGGTGAGCAGTTCTTC.

V gene TRBV2 combines with J gene TRBJ2-4; D is undetermined. Trimming left V 4 bases short and J 1 base short, with 8 bases between. Germline assignment: CDR1 SNHLY and CDR2 FYNNEI. This CDR3 has 14 residues. The CDR3 bases are TGTGCCAGCAGTGGTTCCGTGGCCAAAAACATTCAGTACTTC. This gives the protein CASSGSVAKNIQYF.

The genes are TRBV7-9 and TRBJ1-1, with 9 bases that match TRBD1. The trim removed 3 bases at V and 4 bases at J, leaving 6 bases unmatched. Germline V gene sequence: CDR1 SEHNR, CDR2 FQNEAQ (reference sequence). This CDR3 has 15 amino acids. In DNA form, the CDR3 reads TGTGCCAGCAGCTTCGCTGACAGGGGGACCACTGAAGCTTTCTTT. As protein: CASSFADRGTTEAFF.

V is TRBV7-9 and J is TRBJ2-2; 8 positions match TRBD1. Germline V gives CDR1 SEHNR, CDR2 FQNEAQ (reference sequence). The CDR3 totals 15 residues. With 2 bases clipped from V and 5 bases from J, the junction kept 4 bases outside the gene matches. In DNA, the CDR3 is TGTGCCAGCAGCTTAAGACAGGGGCGGACCGGGGAGCTGTTTTTT. Encoded protein: CASSLRQGRTGELFF.

The chain links TRBV5-1 to TRBJ2-3, with 10 bases identical to TRBD2. CDR3 length: 17 residues. Germline lookup yields CDR1 SGHRS and CDR2 YFSETQ. V dropped 5 bases and J dropped 3; count of bases not matched to a gene: 12. The CDR3 here is CASSLSGRASGTDTQYF. The CDR3 nucleotides are TGCGCCAGCAGTTTGAGCGGGAGGGCCTCAGGGACAGATACGCAGTATTTT.

The chain links TRBV5-6 to TRBJ2-4, with 9 bases fitting TRBD2. The V and J ends lost 4 bases and 6 bases, in that order; junction bases with no gene match: 2. This CDR3 comprises 13 residues. The germline V gene encodes CDR1 SGHDT and CDR2 YYEEEE. The CDR3: CASSGSGRNIQYF. CDR3 in DNA: TGTGCCAGCAGCGGTAGCGGGAGAAACATTCAGTACTTC. The variable domain in full, with the rest retrieved from reference TRBV5-6 and TRBJ2-4, is DAGVTQSPTHLIKTRGQQVTLRCSPKSGHDTVSWYQQALGQGPQFIFQYYEEEERQRGNFPDRFSGHQFPNYSSELNVNALLLGDSALYLCASSGSGRNIQYFGAGTRLSVL.

This clone was recorded a few times. This chain uses TRBV6-1 with TRBJ2-7; D gene ambiguous. Germline CDR1 is MNHNS and CDR2 is SASEGT. V lost 7 bases and J lost 6, with 10 bases in between. CDR3 length: 11 amino acids. The CDR3 region is CASTIGSEQYF. CDR3 coding DNA: TGTGCCAGCACTATCGGGTCCGAGCAGTACTTC.

V and J are TRBV5-1 and TRBJ1-1; D remains unclear. V shed 9 bases and J shed 10 bases, with 13 bases lying between them. This CDR3 comprises 10 residues. Germline V lookup: CDR1 SGHRS, CDR2 YFSETQ. Written as DNA, the CDR3 is TGCGCCACCCCCCCAGGTGGAGCTTTCTTT. Amino acids: CATPPGGAFF. Variable domain in full (rest from reference TRBV5-1 and TRBJ1-1): KAGVTQTPRYLIKTRGQQVTLSCSPISGHRSVSWYQQTPGQGLQFLFEYFSETQRNKGNFPGRFSGRQFSNSRSEMNVSTLELGDSALYLCATPPGGAFFGQGTRLTVV.

This clone was found a few times. The rearrangement joins TRBV4-1 to TRBJ2-7; 9 nucleotides line up with TRBD2. J lost 7 bases, V lost 3 bases, and 10 bases had no gene match. The CDR3 spans 15 residues. Germline lookup yields CDR1 MGHRA and CDR2 YSYEKL. CDR3 residues: CASSHAAGGLQEQYF. CDR3 coding DNA: TGCGCCAGCAGCCACGCAGCGGGAGGCCTCCAGGAGCAGTACTTC.

This clone has more than one count but fewer than ten. The chain carries TRBV28 and TRBJ1-1; the match to TRBD1 covers 8 bases. With 6 bases clipped from V and 1 base from J, the junction kept 10 bases outside the gene matches. The CDR3 length is 16 residues. Germline CDR1 is MDHEN and CDR2 is SYDVKM. The CDR3 DNA is TGTGCCAGCAGGAATCGGACAGGGCGGACGAACACTGAAGCTTTCTTT. Amino acid sequence: CASRNRTGRTNTEAFF.